A selection of T cell receptor beta chains follows, all from one sample in a study of beta chain features in type 1 diabetes. Clones were read by immunoSEQ multiplex PCR, and TCRdb kept only the in-frame ones, dropping some. The table lists some 900,000 clones, about a sixth of them singletons, with 0.023% in the top ten. Sequencing was performed on naive CD4+ T cells from blood. The receptors come from a woman younger than 35 in good health. Both conserved end residues are part of each CDR3. Fields, in order: V gene, clone size, CDR3 length, D gene, J gene, CDR3 DNA, CDR3 protein. A D gene is named only where the DNA matches it firmly. Some rows have no size entry. The others give once, few or many, or a class for an expanded clone.

TRBV6-6	-	14	-	TRBJ1-1	TGTGCCAGCAGTTACTCGCGGAAGTACACTGAAGCTTTCTTT	CASSYSRKYTEAFF
TRBV27	-	15	-	TRBJ2-3	TGTGCCAGCAGTCCCTTACCGGCTAGTGAGTTGTCGCAGTATTTT	CASSPLPASELSQYF
TRBV28	-	11	-	TRBJ2-7	TGTGCCAGCAGTTTCATGGGAGAGCAGTACTTC	CASSFMGEQYF
TRBV7-9	-	16	-	TRBJ1-4	TGTGCCAGCAGCTTAGCGGCAGGGCCGGGGAATGAAAAACTGTTTTTT	CASSLAAGPGNEKLFF
TRBV10-3	few	13	TRBD1	TRBJ2-3	TGTGCCATCAGTGACAGGGGGTTGGATACGCAGTATTTT	CAISDRGLDTQYF
TRBV7-2	once	12	-	TRBJ2-1	TGTGCCAACAGCTACCGACGGCCCGAGCAGTTCTTC	CANSYRRPEQFF
TRBV7-2	few	17	-	TRBJ1-1	TGTGCCAGCAGCCGGCCCTTAAGGGGTCGGGGTAGCACTGAAGCTTTCTTT	CASSRPLRGRGSTEAFF
TRBV4-1	few	13	-	TRBJ2-7	TGCGCCAGCAGCCAAACGCTGGCTATCGAGCAGTACTTC	CASSQTLAIEQYF
TRBV6-4	few	19	TRBD2	TRBJ2-1	TGTGCCAGCAGTGACCTTACCCCCCGCCAGCGGGGTAGGTACAATGAGCAGTTCTTC	CASSDLTPRQRGRYNEQFF
TRBV9	-	17	TRBD2	TRBJ2-2	TGTGCCAGCAGCTTCCATAGCGGGAGGGCCAACACCGGGGAGCTGTTTTTT	CASSFHSGRANTGELFF
TRBV5-5	-	13	TRBD1	TRBJ2-1	TGTGCCAGCATCGGACAGGGCTACAATGAGCAGTTCTTC	CASIGQGYNEQFF
TRBV18	few	13	-	TRBJ2-5	TGTGCCAGCTCACCACCAGCACAAGAGACCCAGTACTTC	CASSPPAQETQYF
TRBV5-1	-	13	TRBD2	TRBJ2-2	TGCGCCAGCGGGAGGGCCCCGGACGGGGAGCTGTTTTTT	CASGRAPDGELFF
TRBV5-4	-	15	-	TRBJ2-1	TGTGCCAGCAGCTTGGGGCAGCAGCCCTACAATGAGCAGTTCTTC	CASSLGQQPYNEQFF
TRBV9	-	15	TRBD1	TRBJ1-2	TGTGCCAGCAGCGCCGAGACAGGGCGGGACTATGGCTACACCTTC	CASSAETGRDYGYTF
TRBV18	few	12	-	TRBJ2-7	TGTGCCAGCTCATTGAGCTCCTACGAGCAGTACTTC	CASSLSSYEQYF
TRBV2	-	15	-	TRBJ2-7	TGTGCCAGCACCTCGTTGGTTCGCTCCTCGGGGGAGCAGTACTTC	CASTSLVRSSGEQYF
TRBV5-4	-	13	-	TRBJ1-1	TGTGCCAGCAGCTTGGTAGGGGTCGCTGAAGCTTTCTTT	CASSLVGVAEAFF
TRBV5-8	-	11	-	TRBJ2-7	TGTGCCAGCAGGAGGGCGGGAGAGCAGTACTTC	CASRRAGEQYF
TRBV18	-	15	-	TRBJ2-1	TGTGCCAGCTCACCATTTACTGGTTTGGATGGAGAGCAGTTCTTC	CASSPFTGLDGEQFF
TRBV18	-	16	TRBD2	TRBJ2-7	TGTGCCAGCTCACCGCGCGGGAGTCAGACCTCCTACGAGCAGTACTTC	CASSPRGSQTSYEQYF
TRBV28	-	16	-	TRBJ2-3	TGTGCCAGCAGTTTAACCGGGACAAGAAGCACAGATACGCAGTATTTT	CASSLTGTRSTDTQYF
TRBV25-1	few	17	-	TRBJ1-1	TGTGCCAGCAGTCCACTCCAGGGGAGGGGAGGTCGCACTGAAGCTTTCTTT	CASSPLQGRGGRTEAFF
TRBV19	few	13	-	TRBJ2-7	TGTGCCAGTAGTATGGACAGATTCTACGAGCAGTACTTC	CASSMDRFYEQYF
TRBV10-3	-	16	TRBD1	TRBJ2-1	TGTGCCATCAGTGCCCGGACAGGGAGCTCCTACAATGAGCAGTTCTTC	CAISARTGSSYNEQFF
TRBV11-2	-	14	TRBD2	TRBJ2-7	TGTGCCAGCAGAGGGCTAGCGGGACCCTACGAGCAGTACTTC	CASRGLAGPYEQYF
TRBV28	few	15	-	TRBJ2-7	TGTGCCAGCAGTTTATGGGCAGGTTCTTCCTACGAGCAGTACTTC	CASSLWAGSSYEQYF
TRBV2	few	14	TRBD1	TRBJ1-5	TGTGCCAGCAGGGCCGACAGGGGGAATCAGCCCCAGCATTTT	CASRADRGNQPQHF
TRBV12-5	few	18	TRBD1	TRBJ1-5	TGTGCTAGTGGTATCACCGGGACAGGGGGCTTCGGCAATCAGCCCCAGCATTTT	CASGITGTGGFGNQPQHF
TRBV5-6	few	16	TRBD2	TRBJ2-7	TGTGCCAGCAGCAATTACCGACTAGCGGGAGGTTTCGAGCAGTACTTC	CASSNYRLAGGFEQYF
TRBV21-1	-	14	-	TRBJ2-7	TGTGCCAGCAGCAAGATAAGGACGTTCTACGAGCAGTACTTC	CASSKIRTFYEQYF
TRBV6-1	-	16	TRBD2	TRBJ2-7	TGTGCCAGCAGTGGGACTAGCGGTCCCCGGATCTACGAGCAGTACTTC	CASSGTSGPRIYEQYF
TRBV7-3	few	13	TRBD1	TRBJ2-5	TGTGCCAGCAGCCTAGACAGGGAGGAGACCCAGTACTTC	CASSLDREETQYF
TRBV5-1	few	16	TRBD1	TRBJ1-1	TGCGCCAGCAGCTCGAACACAGGGGGCGAGAGCACTGAAGCTTTCTTT	CASSSNTGGESTEAFF
TRBV5-1	-	14	-	TRBJ2-3	TGCGCCAGCAGCTCCCTACAAAGCACAGATACGCAGTATTTT	CASSSLQSTDTQYF
TRBV4-2	-	17	-	TRBJ1-1	TGTGCCAGCAGCCAAAGGCTACCCCGGTGGGTGAACACTGAAGCTTTCTTT	CASSQRLPRWVNTEAFF
TRBV21-1	few	18	-	TRBJ2-7	TGTGCCAGCAGCAAAATTGAGGGGGACGGGAGCGCGTCGCACGAGCAGTACTTC	CASSKIEGDGSASHEQYF
TRBV5-6	-	12	-	TRBJ1-5	TGTGCCAGCAGCTTGTTAAATCAGCCCCAGCATTTT	CASSLLNQPQHF
TRBV7-2	-	16	TRBD2	TRBJ2-3	TGTGCCAGCAGCATGAATGTAGGACTAGCGGGAGGCCTGAAGTATTTT	CASSMNVGLAGGLKYF